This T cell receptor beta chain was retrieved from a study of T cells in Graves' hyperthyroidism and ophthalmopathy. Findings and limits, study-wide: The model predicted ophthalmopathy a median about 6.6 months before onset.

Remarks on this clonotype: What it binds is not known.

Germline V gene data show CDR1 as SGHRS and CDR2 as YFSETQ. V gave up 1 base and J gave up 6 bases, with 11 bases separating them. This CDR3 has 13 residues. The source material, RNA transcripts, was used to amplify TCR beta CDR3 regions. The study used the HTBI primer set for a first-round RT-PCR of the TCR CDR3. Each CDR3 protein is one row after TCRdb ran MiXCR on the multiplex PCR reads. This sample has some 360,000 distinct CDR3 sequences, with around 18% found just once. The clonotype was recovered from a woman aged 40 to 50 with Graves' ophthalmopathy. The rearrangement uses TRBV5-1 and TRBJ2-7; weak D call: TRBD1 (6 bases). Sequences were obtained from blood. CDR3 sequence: CASSLRRGSEQYF. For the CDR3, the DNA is TGCGCCAGCAGCTTGAGAAGGGGGAGCGAGCAGTACTTC.